The next 15 T cell receptor beta chains were all read from a single sample in a study of shared clonotypes between healthy human individuals. Naive CD8 isolation took CD45RO-negative cells positively selected for CCR7 and excluded terminally differentiated effector memory CD45RA+ cells. Some clones are missing from TCRdb's copy, which holds only in-frame ones; the method was immunoSEQ multiplex PCR. The profile covers 550,000 to 750,000 clones, with around 92% appearing a single time and 24% taken by the ten largest. Sequenced sample: naive CD8+ T cells sorted from blood. The source is a man aged 25-40 years in good health.

The genes are TRBV25-1 and TRBJ1-3; D gene uncertain. Germline V gives CDR1 MGHDK, CDR2 SYGVNS. The V end was cut by 3 bases, the J end by 0 bases, with 6 bases between. This CDR3 has 14 amino acids. CDR3 sequence: CASSDNNSGNTIYF. CDR3 nucleotides: TGTGCCAGCAGTGACAATAACTCTGGAAACACCATATATTTT.

This chain links TRBV27 with TRBJ2-1; D remains ambiguous. Trimming took off 3 bases at V and 8 bases at J, with 11 bases between the two ends. The germline CDR1 and CDR2 sequences are MNHEY and SMNVEV (reference sequence). The CDR3 is 13 amino acids. As DNA, the CDR3 is TGTGCCAGCAGTTTTTCCAGTGTCGATGAGCAGTTCTTC. Its protein is CASSFSSVDEQFF.

The J gene is TRBJ2-7, the V gene TRBV5-8; the D is unclear. The CDR3 covers 12 residues. In germline, CDR1 is SGHTS, CDR2 YDEGEE. V was pared by 4 bases and J by 2 bases, with 7 bases between. The CDR3 sequence: CASSPTTYEQYF. The CDR3 DNA reads TGTGCCAGCAGCCCCACGACCTACGAGCAGTACTTC.

The V call is TRBV29-1, the J call TRBJ2-1; D is perhaps TRBD2 (5 bases). Germline lookup yields CDR1 SQVTM and CDR2 ANQGSEA. The CDR3 spans 13 residues. The V end lost 0 bases, the J end lost 5 bases, and 8 bases lay between the germline ends. CDR3 bases: TGCAGCGTTGAAGATGACTACGACAATGAGCAGTTCTTC. Translating it yields CSVEDDYDNEQFF.

The CDR3: CSVEGLTSGRGYQYF. DNA for the CDR3: TGCAGCGTTGAGGGCCTGACTAGCGGGAGGGGATATCAGTACTTC. This chain links TRBV29-1 with TRBJ2-7; 14 bases agree with TRBD2. CDR1 is SQVTM and CDR2 is ANQGSEA in the germline V gene. The trim removed 3 bases at V and 10 bases at J, leaving 11 bases unmatched. The CDR3 contains 15 residues.

The chain carries TRBV2 and TRBJ1-4, with a tentative D call TRBD1 (5 bases). V lost 10 bases and J lost 6, with 15 bases in between. Germline CDR1 SNHLY, CDR2 FYNNEI. The CDR3 spans 13 residues. CDR3 bases: TGTGCCATTTCTATCATGGGGGATGAAAAACTGTTTTTT. Residues: CAISIMGDEKLFF.

V usage is TRBV5-6 and J usage is TRBJ2-7; 8 bases map to TRBD2. The CDR3 is made up of 15 amino acids. The trim removed 3 bases at V and 1 base at J, leaving 6 bases unmatched. Germline V gene lookup returns CDR1 SGHDT and CDR2 YYEEEE. The CDR3 bases are TGTGCCAGCAGCTCGGCACTAGCGGTTTCCTACGAGCAGTACTTC. This gives the protein CASSSALAVSYEQYF.

The chain is built from TRBV2 and TRBJ2-5, with D possibly TRBD2 on 6 matching bases. Germline CDR1 reads SNHLY; CDR2 reads FYNNEI. Between the trimmed V and J ends, which lost 6 bases and 1 base, there was a span of 18 bases. The CDR3 is 16 amino acids. The CDR3 loop reads CASSDLGGLTQETQYF. The CDR3 DNA sequence: TGTGCCAGCAGCGACCTGGGCGGACTAACCCAAGAGACCCAGTACTTC. Filled out from reference TRBV2 and TRBJ2-5, the complete variable domain reads EPEVTQTPSHQVTQMGQEVILRCVPISNHLYFYWYRQILGQKVEFLVSFYNNEISEKSEIFDDQFSVERPDGSNFTLKIRSTKLEDSAMYFCASSDLGGLTQETQYFGPGTRLLVL.

This clone has a handful of counts. The V gene is TRBV2, the J gene TRBJ1-2; 7 nucleotides align to TRBD1. Looked up from germline, CDR1 is SNHLY and CDR2 is FYNNEI. This CDR3 is built from 15 residues. Losses at the gene ends were 7 bases for V and 3 bases for J; bases not matched to a gene: 11. Written as DNA, the CDR3 is TGTGCCAGCAAAAAGACAGGGCCTGGGGACTATGGCTACACCTTC. This gives the protein CASKKTGPGDYGYTF.

This clone was observed a single time. This sequence joins TRBV29-1 and TRBJ1-1; D is unclear. Germline V CDR1 and CDR2: SQVTM, ANQGSEA. This CDR3 is built from 12 residues. V was cut by 0 bases and J by 6 bases, with 8 bases left in between. The CDR3 region has the DNA TGCAGCGTTGAAGAGCGGCCCTCTGAAGCTTTCTTT. Residues: CSVEERPSEAFF.

This clone was seen once. The CDR3 protein is CASRDRAGGYTF. CDR3 DNA: TGTGCCAGCAGGGACCGGGCAGGTGGCTACACCTTC. The J gene is TRBJ1-2, the V gene TRBV9; D unresolved. Trimming shortened V by 5 bases and J by 7 bases, and 12 bases separated the two germline ends. Germline V CDR1 and CDR2: SGDLS, YYNGEE. CDR3 length equals 12 residues.

The chain has TRBV4-3 and TRBJ2-1; D gene ambiguous. In germline, CDR1 is LGHNA, CDR2 YSLEER. V lost 0 bases and J 7 bases, leaving 10 bases between the germline ends. The length of the CDR3 is 14 residues. CDR3 region: CASSQDSLGNEQFF. CDR3 in DNA: TGCGCCAGCAGCCAAGACTCCTTGGGGAATGAGCAGTTCTTC.

CDR3 sequence (DNA): TGTGCCAGCAGCTTAAGCCCCGGCAGGGCCTCTGGGAACACCGGGGAGCTGTTTTTT. It yields the protein CASSLSPGRASGNTGELFF. The gene calls are TRBV11-3 and TRBJ2-2, with D possibly TRBD1 on 5 matching bases. This CDR3 spans 19 amino acids. V lost 2 bases and J 1 base, leaving 20 bases between the germline ends. Germline V gene lookup returns CDR1 SGHNT and CDR2 YENEEA.

This chain links TRBV29-1 with TRBJ2-1, with 13 bases lining up with TRBD2. The CDR3 runs to 14 residues. Germline values: CDR1 SQVTM, CDR2 ANQGSEA. V gave up 8 bases and J gave up 7 bases; unmatched junction bases: 8. The CDR3 DNA follows: TGCAGCCCAACCCCGGGACTAGCGGGAAATGAGCAGTTCTTC. Translated: CSPTPGLAGNEQFF.

This chain connects TRBV19 to TRBJ2-3, with D possibly being TRBD2 (6 bases). The CDR3 has 16 residues. The germline gives CDR1 LNHDA, CDR2 SQIVND (reference sequence). The ends were cut back, 9 bases at V and 2 bases at J, with 21 bases in the middle. DNA for the CDR3: TGTGCCAGCCGGGACTCCCATACGGCGCCCACAGATACGCAGTATTTT. Amino acid sequence: CASRDSHTAPTDTQYF.